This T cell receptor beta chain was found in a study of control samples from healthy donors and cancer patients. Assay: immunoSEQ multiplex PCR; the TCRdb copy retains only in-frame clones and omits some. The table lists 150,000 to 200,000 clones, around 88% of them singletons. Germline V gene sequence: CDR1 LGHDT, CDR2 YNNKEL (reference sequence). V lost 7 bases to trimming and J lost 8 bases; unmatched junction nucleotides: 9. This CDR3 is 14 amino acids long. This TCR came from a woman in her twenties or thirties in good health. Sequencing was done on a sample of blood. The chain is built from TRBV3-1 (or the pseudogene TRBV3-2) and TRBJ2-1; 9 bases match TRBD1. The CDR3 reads CASTVGTGKDEQFF. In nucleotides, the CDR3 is TGTGCCAGCACCGTGGGGACAGGGAAGGATGAGCAGTTCTTC.